Presented here are 5 T cell receptor beta chains from one specimen sequenced in a study of identical twins (dated by TCRdb to about 2016). The library was made by 5' RACE. Sequencing was carried out with an Illumina HiSeq 2000. The public reads were reanalyzed by TCRdb: fastp trimming at Q25, MiXCR alignment, in-frame beta chains only. All rows with the same CDR3 protein become a single entry with the most common DNA and genes. The sample table records a few hundred thousand distinct CDR3 sequences; roughly 8.7% of these occur just once. The top ten clones comprise less than 4% of the sample. These sequences were also reported in another study, on yellow fever vaccine responses in identical twins.

Material for sequencing was CD8+ T cells sorted from blood. All receptors come from a woman younger than 35 in good health.

This clonotype was observed at least ten times. The rearrangement uses TRBV15 and TRBJ2-2, with TRBD2 matching over 13 bases. Germline lookup yields CDR1 LNHNV and CDR2 YYDKDF (reference sequence). The CDR3 has 17 amino acids. With 4 bases clipped from V and 3 bases from J, the junction kept 5 bases outside the gene matches. In DNA form, the CDR3 reads TGTGCCACCAGCAAGGGACTAGCGGGAAGAGACACCGGGGAGCTGTTTTTT. As protein: CATSKGLAGRDTGELFF.

The V call is TRBV6-1, the J call TRBJ2-2; a weak D match, TRBD2 (6 bases). This CDR3 region has 13 residues. Germline-derived CDR1 and CDR2 are MNHNS and SASEGT. V lost 7 bases and J lost 7, with 13 bases in between. DNA for the CDR3: TGTGCCAGCAATGGAGGGGTGGGCGGGGAGCTGTTTTTT. This codes for CASNGGVGGELFF.

This clonotype was seen a handful of times. The gene calls are TRBV4-1 and TRBJ2-5; possibly TRBD1 or TRBD2 for D (5 bases each). The CDR3 runs to 16 residues. The V end was cut by 0 bases, the J end by 4 bases, with 15 bases between. Germline CDR1 MGHRA, CDR2 YSYEKL. This CDR3 is CASSQDGGRPTETQYF. Written as DNA, the CDR3 is TGCGCCAGCAGCCAAGATGGGGGAAGGCCTACAGAGACCCAGTACTTC.

This clonotype was counted only a few times. This chain joins TRBV5-4 and TRBJ2-1, with TRBD2 identical over 8 bases. J was trimmed by 7 bases and V by 3 bases; bases with no gene match: 9. The CDR3 runs to 15 residues. From germline, CDR1 is SGHNT and CDR2 YYREEE (reference sequence). CDR3 loop: CASSSETGGLNEQFF. CDR3 DNA: TGTGCCAGCAGCTCAGAGACGGGGGGGTTAAATGAGCAGTTCTTC.

This clonotype showed up just a few times. This chain joins TRBV4-1 and TRBJ2-3; weak D call: TRBD2 (5 bases). The V end was cut by 3 bases, the J end by 1 base, with 8 bases between. The CDR3 sequence is 14 residues long. Germline V gives CDR1 MGHRA, CDR2 YSYEKL. The CDR3 reads CASSQVRGTDTQYF. The CDR3 nucleotides are TGCGCCAGCAGCCAGGTGCGGGGCACAGATACGCAGTATTTT.